This T cell receptor (beta chain) is from a study of glioma-infiltrating T cells. Trimming took 2 bases from V and 4 from J, leaving 15 bases between them. This CDR3 spans 16 amino acids. Germline V CDR1 and CDR2: MNHNS, SASEGT. This clonotype was seen more than once but under ten times. TCR alpha and beta CDR3 regions were amplified from RNA using iRepertoire nested multiplex PCR. In TCRdb, the multiplex PCR reads were re-called with MiXCR into one record per CDR3 protein. The sample includes 400,000 or so distinct CDR3 sequences, 41% of them seen just once. The sequenced material came from glioma tissue, nonneoplastic brain tissue, or PBMCs (not recorded which). V and J are TRBV6-1 and TRBJ2-1, with D perhaps matching TRBD2 (6 bases). The receptor's source is a human donor with low-grade glioma or glioblastoma, undergoing nonglioma brain surgery, or in good health (not recorded which). In DNA, the CDR3 is TGTGCCAGCAGTGAATATCTGGGAGGAGAGTACAATGAGCAGTTCTTC. Residues: CASSEYLGGEYNEQFF.